These 18 T cell receptor beta chains were all obtained from the same sample, sequenced in a study of beta chain features in type 1 diabetes. Expressed TCRB transcripts were sequenced because the isolated RNA had all been reverse transcribed beforehand. Clones were read by immunoSEQ multiplex PCR, and TCRdb kept only the in-frame ones, dropping some. The profile shows approximately 150,000 clones, over 9.5% of them singletons. The sequencing input was naive CD4+ T cells from blood. The receptors were sampled from a man aged 18 to 35 in good health.

In its sample, this clone was seen a few times. J is TRBJ2-3 and V is TRBV9; D is perhaps TRBD1 (5 bases). V was cut by 0 bases and J by 6 bases, with 14 bases left in between. Germline assignment: CDR1 SGDLS and CDR2 YYNGEE. The CDR3 runs 15 residues. CDR3 nucleotide sequence: TGTGCCAGCAGCGTAGAAGGGGCTAGGGCTGATACGCAGTATTTT. Residues: CASSVEGARADTQYF.

This chain uses TRBV7-6 with TRBJ2-1; 8 bases align to TRBD2. The CDR3 is made up of 16 amino acids. Germline CDR1 is SGHVS and CDR2 is FNYEAQ. V lost 5 bases to trimming and J lost 8 bases; unmatched junction nucleotides: 14. This CDR3 is CASSPPSGGPPHEQFF. CDR3 nucleotides: TGTGCCAGCAGCCCCCCCAGCGGGGGACCCCCCCATGAGCAGTTCTTC.

This clone was counted a few times. The rearrangement uses TRBV18 and TRBJ2-7, with D possibly being TRBD1 (5 bases). Per germline, CDR1 KGHSH and CDR2 LQKENI. The CDR3 sequence is 14 residues long. V lost 3 bases and J 2 bases, leaving 11 bases between the germline ends. The DNA of the CDR3 is TGTGCCAGCTCACCGACGGACACCACCTACGAGCAGTACTTC. Protein product: CASSPTDTTYEQYF.

A few counts support this clone. V is TRBV7-2 and J is TRBJ1-5; the D is unclear. The CDR3 covers 15 residues. In germline, CDR1 is SGHTA, CDR2 FQGNSA. V lost 1 base and J lost 0, with 7 bases in between. The CDR3 DNA is TGTGCCAGCAGCTTAGTGTACAGTAGCAATCAGCCCCAGCATTTT. Its protein is CASSLVYSSNQPQHF.

This chain links TRBV6-5 with TRBJ2-6; weak D call: TRBD1 (5 bases). The V end was cut by 4 bases, the J end by 0 bases, with 7 bases between. The CDR3 sequence is 15 residues long. Germline V lookup: CDR1 MNHEY, CDR2 SVGAGI. The CDR3 is CASSSTVSGANVLTF. The CDR3 DNA follows: TGTGCCAGCAGTTCGACAGTCTCTGGGGCCAACGTCCTGACTTTC.

The sample holds a few counts of this clone. Written as DNA, the CDR3 is TGTGCCATCAGCTCAGGGGGCGGCGGTGAAAAACTGTTTTTT. Protein: CAISSGGGGEKLFF. The rearrangement links TRBV10-3 to TRBJ1-4; 8 nucleotides align to TRBD1. Germline values: CDR1 ENHRY, CDR2 SYGVKD. CDR3 length: 14 amino acids. V was clipped by 6 bases and J by 7 bases; unmatched bases: 7.

In DNA form, the CDR3 reads TGTGCCAGCACGGACAGGGGAGATCAGCCCCAGCATTTT. Protein sequence: CASTDRGDQPQHF. V is TRBV19 and J is TRBJ1-5, with 9 bases lining up with TRBD1. V shed 9 bases, J shed 5 bases, and the junction held 5 bases outside the gene matches. This CDR3 spans 13 amino acids. Per the germline V gene, CDR1 is LNHDA and CDR2 is SQIVND (reference sequence).

This chain connects TRBV5-6 to TRBJ2-7; the D gene is possibly TRBD1 (5 bases). Germline CDR1 is SGHDT and CDR2 is YYEEEE. This CDR3 region has 14 residues. Trimming left V 5 bases short and J 2 bases short, with 14 bases between. CDR3 coding DNA: TGTGCCAGCAGACTTAGACAGTCTACCTACGAGCAGTACTTC. This codes for CASRLRQSTYEQYF.

The chain uses TRBV27 and TRBJ1-3, with D unclear. Trimming took 5 bases from V and 2 from J, leaving 7 bases between them. The germline V gene has CDR1 MNHEY and CDR2 SMNVEV (reference sequence). CDR3 size: 13 residues. CDR3 bases: TGTGCCAGCAGTCCCATCCCTGGAAACACCATATATTTT. Translating it yields CASSPIPGNTIYF.

At least ten counts were recorded for this clone. This chain joins TRBV14 and TRBJ2-1, with D perhaps TRBD2 (6 bases). The CDR3 sequence is 15 residues long. From germline, CDR1 is SGHDN and CDR2 FVKESK. V was cut by 6 bases and J by 5 bases, with 17 bases left in between. The CDR3 spells CASRSWSGGNNEQFF. CDR3 nucleotides: TGTGCCAGCAGGAGTTGGTCCGGGGGAAACAATGAGCAGTTCTTC.

This clone showed up many times. The chain is built from TRBV7-9 and TRBJ2-7, with 8 bases lining up with TRBD1. CDR3 length equals 13 residues. The trim removed 6 bases at V and 6 bases at J, leaving 7 bases unmatched. CDR1 and CDR2 (germline): SEHNR, FQNEAQ (reference sequence). CDR3 residues: CASSLGQAREQYF. In DNA, the CDR3 is TGTGCCAGCAGTCTGGGACAGGCGCGCGAGCAGTACTTC.

V gene TRBV5-1 combines with J gene TRBJ2-5; 12 bases match TRBD2. Germline assignment: CDR1 SGHRS and CDR2 YFSETQ. This CDR3 comprises 16 residues. The V gene end was trimmed by 4 bases and the J gene end by 1 base; junction bases not matched to a gene: 5. The DNA of the CDR3 is TGCGCCAGCAGCCTGGAACTAGCGGGGGGCCAAGAGACCCAGTACTTC. Protein product: CASSLELAGGQETQYF.

CDR3 residues: CSVTQEDSNQPQHF. CDR3 DNA: TGCAGCGTTACACAGGAAGATAGCAATCAGCCCCAGCATTTT. The chain employs TRBV29-1 and TRBJ1-5, with D possibly TRBD1 on 5 matching bases. With 5 bases removed from V and 0 bases from J, the gap between germline ends came to 11 bases. Germline V lookup: CDR1 SQVTM, CDR2 ANQGSEA. This CDR3 is 14 amino acids long.

This clone was seen at least ten times. The chain uses TRBV5-1 and TRBJ2-1; TRBD2 matches at 12 bases. CDR1 and CDR2 (germline): SGHRS, YFSETQ. The CDR3 is 15 residues long. Unmatched junction bases numbered 3, after V lost 3 bases and J lost 5 bases. The CDR3 region has the DNA TGCGCCAGCAGCTACCGGACTAGCGGGGACAATGAGCAGTTCTTC. Amino acid sequence: CASSYRTSGDNEQFF.

The sample holds a few counts of this clone. V gene TRBV9 combines with J gene TRBJ1-2, with D unclear. The CDR3 has 14 residues. V lost 0 bases and J lost 8, with 14 bases in between. Germline loops: CDR1 SGDLS, CDR2 YYNGEE. The CDR3: CASSVAPGSWGYTF. CDR3 nucleotide sequence: TGTGCCAGCAGCGTAGCTCCAGGATCTTGGGGCTACACCTTC. The whole variable domain, remainder taken from reference TRBV9 and TRBJ1-2, is DSGVTQTPKHLITATGQRVTLRCSPRSGDLSVYWYQQSLDQGLQFLIQYYNGEERAKGNILERFSAQQFPDLHSELNLSSLELGDSALYFCASSVAPGSWGYTFGSGTRLTVV.

The genes are TRBV9 and TRBJ2-3; TRBD2 matches 11 bases. J was trimmed by 2 bases and V by 4 bases; bases with no gene match: 9. Germline assignment: CDR1 SGDLS and CDR2 YYNGEE. The CDR3 is made up of 17 amino acids. The CDR3 loop reads CASSPRVGLADTDTQYF. The CDR3 region has the DNA TGTGCCAGCAGCCCCCGAGTGGGACTAGCGGACACAGATACGCAGTATTTT. The full variable domain, its missing parts supplied by reference TRBV9 and TRBJ2-3, is DSGVTQTPKHLITATGQRVTLRCSPRSGDLSVYWYQQSLDQGLQFLIQYYNGEERAKGNILERFSAQQFPDLHSELNLSSLELGDSALYFCASSPRVGLADTDTQYFGPGTRLTVL.

This clone was detected a few times. The chain has TRBV7-3 and TRBJ2-5; 8 positions match TRBD1. The CDR3 loop spans 15 amino acids. With V trimmed by 5 bases and J by 6 bases, 11 bases remained unmatched. Germline CDR1 is SGHTA and CDR2 is FQGTGA. The CDR3 DNA reads as TGTGCCAGCAGCAAGGACAGGGCCTCTAGACAGACCCAGTACTTC. This sequence encodes CASSKDRASRQTQYF.

There are a few counts of this clone. The CDR3 reads CASSKTGAKAFF. The CDR3 DNA is TGTGCCAGCAGCAAGACAGGGGCTAAGGCTTTCTTT. V gene TRBV7-2 combines with J gene TRBJ1-1; 8 bases are shared with TRBD1. The germline V gene has CDR1 SGHTA and CDR2 FQGNSA. This CDR3 is built from 12 residues. The trim removed 5 bases at V and 11 bases at J, leaving 7 bases unmatched. Filled out from reference TRBV7-2 and TRBJ1-1, the complete variable domain reads GAGVSQSPSNKVTEKGKDVELRCDPISGHTALYWYRQSLGQGLEFLIYFQGNSAPDKSGLPSDRFSAERTGGSVSTLTIQRTQQEDSAVYLCASSKTGAKAFFGQGTRLTVV.